These 19 T cell receptor beta chains came from one sample sequenced in a study of blood T cell repertoires in COVID-19. TCRdb keeps only in-frame clones here, not all; method: immunoSEQ multiplex PCR. The top ten hold less than 3.5% of the sample, which has fewer than 250,000 clones, 83% seen once. The sample consisted of peripheral blood. All receptors come from a man aged 45 to 65 with active or convalescent COVID-19.

This clone was picked up a small number of times. Other DNA sequences in the sample encode the same CDR3. The V gene is TRBV2, the J gene TRBJ2-5; 13 positions agree with TRBD2. This CDR3 is built from 14 residues. Looked up from germline, CDR1 is SNHLY and CDR2 is FYNNEI. Losses at the gene ends were 5 bases for V and 4 bases for J; bases not matched to a gene: 1. Here the CDR3 reads CASSRLAGGETQYF. In nucleotides, the CDR3 is TGTGCCAGCAGTAGACTAGCGGGGGGAGAGACCCAGTACTTC.

The chain recombines TRBV4-3 with TRBJ2-5; unclear D gene. The CDR3 totals 15 residues. Germline CDR1 reads LGHNA; CDR2 reads YSLEER. V shed 1 base and J shed 1 base, with 10 bases lying between them. CDR3 amino acids: CASSQVLSGQETQYF. DNA of the CDR3: TGCGCCAGCAGCCAAGTCTTATCCGGCCAAGAGACCCAGTACTTC.

This clone was detected a few times. The chain employs TRBV7-2 and TRBJ1-1, with D unresolved. Between the trimmed V and J ends, which lost 4 bases and 8 bases, there was a span of 11 bases. Germline V gene data show CDR1 as SGHTA and CDR2 as FQGNSA. The CDR3 is 12 residues long. The CDR3 DNA reads as TGTGCCAGCAGCTCAAAAGCGAGGGAAGCTTTCTTT. This encodes CASSSKAREAFF.

V is TRBV27 and J is TRBJ2-6, with a possible D match to TRBD2 (7 bases). Germline lookup yields CDR1 MNHEY and CDR2 SMNVEV (reference sequence). The ends were cut back, 7 bases at V and 2 bases at J, with 12 bases in the middle. The CDR3 runs 15 residues. In nucleotides, the CDR3 is TGTGCCAGCAAGGGAGGGGGGGCTGGGGCCAACGTCCTGACTTTC. This codes for CASKGGGAGANVLTF.

The V gene is TRBV5-1, the J gene TRBJ2-7; 9 bases map to TRBD1. CDR3 size: 16 residues. CDR1 is SGHRS and CDR2 is YFSETQ in the germline V gene. V dropped 4 bases and J dropped 4; count of bases not matched to a gene: 12. The CDR3 DNA sequence: TGCGCCAGCAGCCCAATGGACAGGGGAGGTTTATACGAGCAGTACTTC. Translating it yields CASSPMDRGGLYEQYF.

The chain has TRBV7-9 and TRBJ1-2, with TRBD1 as a possible D gene (6 bases). Germline CDR1 reads SEHNR; CDR2 reads FQNEAQ (reference sequence). The CDR3 is made up of 14 amino acids. V shed 5 bases and J shed 8 bases, with 18 bases lying between them. In nucleotides, the CDR3 is TGTGCCAGCAGCGACCGACAGGCCCGCGGGGGCTACACCTTC. Encoded protein: CASSDRQARGGYTF.

The chain links TRBV6-4 to TRBJ1-3; D possibly corresponds to TRBD1 (6 bases). V gave up 2 bases and J gave up 6 bases, with 17 bases separating them. This CDR3 region has 16 residues. CDR1 is MRHNA, CDR2 SNTAGT, per germline. The CDR3 nucleotides read TGTGCCAGCAGTGACGGGGTGGACAGCCGGGAAAACACCATATATTTT. Residues: CASSDGVDSRENTIYF.

This chain uses TRBV5-1 with TRBJ1-4; 9 nucleotides agree with TRBD1. CDR3 length: 14 residues. V trimming: 0 bases; J trimming: 8 bases; junction bases outside the gene matches: 2. Germline V gene sequence: CDR1 SGHRS, CDR2 YFSETQ. The CDR3 sequence: CASSLDRGHEKLFF. In DNA form, the CDR3 reads TGCGCCAGCAGCTTGGACAGGGGGCACGAAAAACTGTTTTTT.

This rearrangement joins TRBV6-6 to TRBJ2-3; D gene unclear. In germline, CDR1 is MNHNY, CDR2 SVGAGI (reference sequence). V gave up 5 bases and J gave up 0 bases, with 15 bases separating them. The CDR3 covers 16 residues. The CDR3 DNA is TGTGCCAGCAGTCCCCGACTCTTACCTAGCACAGATACGCAGTATTTT. Translated: CASSPRLLPSTDTQYF.

The V and J genes are TRBV7-2 and TRBJ2-7; the D is unclear. V lost 1 base to trimming and J lost 6 bases, with 10 bases between them. Germline values: CDR1 SGHTA, CDR2 FQGNSA. CDR3 size: 13 residues. DNA of the CDR3: TGTGCCAGCAGCTTAGGGTGGGCTGGCGAGCAGTACTTC. Amino acids: CASSLGWAGEQYF.

The gene calls are TRBV5-1 and TRBJ2-1, with a possible D match to TRBD2 (5 bases). The CDR3 spans 16 residues. Trimming removed 0 bases at V and 7 bases at J, with 17 bases between. Germline assignment: CDR1 SGHRS and CDR2 YFSETQ. CDR3 bases: TGCGCCAGCAGCTTGGTAGGTTTACTGTCGGGGAATGAGCAGTTCTTC. Residues: CASSLVGLLSGNEQFF. The variable domain in full, with the rest retrieved from reference TRBV5-1 and TRBJ2-1, is KAGVTQTPRYLIKTRGQQVTLSCSPISGHRSVSWYQQTPGQGLQFLFEYFSETQRNKGNFPGRFSGRQFSNSRSEMNVSTLELGDSALYLCASSLVGLLSGNEQFFGPGTRLTVL.

V and J are TRBV7-2 and TRBJ1-1; D may be TRBD1 (5 bases). The germline V and J ends were trimmed by 6 bases and 5 bases, with 13 bases remaining between them. The germline CDR1 and CDR2 sequences are SGHTA and FQGNSA. The length of the CDR3 is 13 residues. The CDR3 sequence: CASRLIGGTEAFF. The CDR3 DNA reads as TGTGCCAGCAGACTTATCGGGGGGACTGAAGCTTTCTTT.

J is TRBJ2-3 and V is TRBV9, with 8 bases aligning to TRBD2. With V trimmed by 4 bases and J by 5 bases, 9 bases remained unmatched. Germline CDR1 SGDLS, CDR2 YYNGEE. The CDR3 consists of 15 residues. CDR3 region: CASSPSGSGKDTQYF. For the CDR3, the DNA is TGTGCCAGCAGCCCCAGCGGTAGCGGGAAAGATACGCAGTATTTT.

The chain carries TRBV19 and TRBJ1-5, with no clear D. Trimming took off 6 bases at V and 2 bases at J, with 11 bases between the two ends. CDR1 is LNHDA and CDR2 is SQIVND in the germline V gene (reference sequence). This CDR3 region has 14 residues. CDR3: CASRVSGGNQPQHF. The DNA for the CDR3 is TGTGCCAGTAGGGTTAGCGGTGGCAATCAGCCCCAGCATTTT.

This chain connects TRBV2 to TRBJ1-2; unclear D gene. Germline V gene data show CDR1 as SNHLY and CDR2 as FYNNEI. V lost 5 bases and J lost 0, with 10 bases in between. The CDR3 contains 14 residues. CDR3 bases: TGTGCCAGCAGTCGTCCTTCCCCTAACTATGGCTACACCTTC. Translation gives CASSRPSPNYGYTF.

V usage is TRBV2 and J usage is TRBJ2-2; TRBD2 aligns across 15 bases. V gave up 10 bases and J gave up 5 bases; unmatched junction bases: 8. The CDR3 loop spans 16 amino acids. CDR1 and CDR2 (germline): SNHLY, FYNNEI. The CDR3 region has the DNA TGTGCCACCGGACTAGCGGGAGGGGTAAATACCGGGGAGCTGTTTTTT. Its translation: CATGLAGGVNTGELFF.

The chain has TRBV29-1 and TRBJ1-2; possibly TRBD1 for D (5 bases). V was trimmed by 5 bases and J by 3 bases, leaving 13 bases between them. The CDR3 spans 13 residues. Germline CDR1 is SQVTM and CDR2 is ANQGSEA. The CDR3 region has the DNA TGCAGCGTTCCCCTCGCCAGGGACTATGGCTACACCTTC. Protein product: CSVPLARDYGYTF.

This clone was seen just once. The V gene is TRBV6-6, the J gene TRBJ1-2; 7 bases align to TRBD1. V lost 6 bases and J lost 7; bases outside the gene matches: 14. The CDR3 is made up of 15 amino acids. Germline loops: CDR1 MNHNY, CDR2 SVGAGI (reference sequence). CDR3 in DNA: TGTGCCAGCAGCGGGAAACAGGGGAGGTACGGTGGCTACACCTTC. It translates to CASSGKQGRYGGYTF.

This clone was counted once. The chain employs TRBV5-1 and TRBJ2-2; TRBD1 might be the D (6 bases). The germline V and J ends were trimmed by 3 bases and 0 bases, with 12 bases remaining between them. The CDR3 totals 16 residues. Germline-derived CDR1 and CDR2 are SGHRS and YFSETQ. CDR3 in DNA: TGCGCCAGCAGCTCAAGGGGACACGCGAACACCGGGGAGCTGTTTTTT. Residues: CASSSRGHANTGELFF. The whole variable domain, filled in from reference TRBV5-1 and TRBJ2-2, reads KAGVTQTPRYLIKTRGQQVTLSCSPISGHRSVSWYQQTPGQGLQFLFEYFSETQRNKGNFPGRFSGRQFSNSRSEMNVSTLELGDSALYLCASSSRGHANTGELFFGEGSRLTVL.